This TCR beta chain was captured in a study of blood T cell repertoires in COVID-19. Study information: Cohort 3 donors counted as recovered after two negative PCRs, clearance, or resolved symptoms.

V was clipped by 2 bases and J by 6 bases, with 7 bases between them. This CDR3 is built from 13 residues. CDR1 and CDR2 from the germline V gene are SGHTA and FQGNSA. Generated by immunoSEQ multiplex PCR, the TCRdb table keeps only in-frame clones and is missing some. The data hold roughly 200,000 clones, with about nine tenths observed a single time. Participants were placed into cohorts based on the clinical history they reported. The chain recombines TRBV7-2 with TRBJ2-2; no firm D call. The receptor's source is a man in his thirties or forties in a cohort exposed to, infected with or recovered from COVID-19 (not recorded which). Sequencing input: PBMCs or T cells enriched from blood (not recorded which). This chain's CDR3 is CASSLTYAGELFF. The CDR3 DNA is TGTGCCAGCAGCTTAACTTATGCCGGGGAGCTGTTTTTT.